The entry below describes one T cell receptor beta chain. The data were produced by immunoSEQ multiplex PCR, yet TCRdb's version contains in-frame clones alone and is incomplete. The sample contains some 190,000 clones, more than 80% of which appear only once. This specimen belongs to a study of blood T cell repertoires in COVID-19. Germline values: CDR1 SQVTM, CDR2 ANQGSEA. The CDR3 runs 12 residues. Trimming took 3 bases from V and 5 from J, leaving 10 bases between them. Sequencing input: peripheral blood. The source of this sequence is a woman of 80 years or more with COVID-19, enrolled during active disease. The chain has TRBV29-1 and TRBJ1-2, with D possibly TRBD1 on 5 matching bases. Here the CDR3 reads CSVDGRAYGYTF. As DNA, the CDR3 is TGCAGCGTTGATGGCAGGGCATATGGCTACACCTTC.